This T cell receptor beta chain was identified during a study of cytomegalovirus exposure and HLA in healthy donors. Overall study findings and caveats: Rarity characterized most TCR sequences, yet some public TCRs appeared in many donors. Reportedly, diagnosis of cytomegalovirus status by the classifier showed high specificity and sensitivity. Cytomegalovirus association was assigned to 170 or so TCR beta chains.

Measured with immunoSEQ multiplex PCR; TCRdb has only the in-frame clones, and not every one. This sample has fewer than 90,000 clones, with about 95% found just once. As for this clone: Its antigen is unknown.

Germline loops: CDR1 SQVTM, CDR2 ANQGSEA. The CDR3 is made up of 13 amino acids. Trimming removed 1 base from V and 6 bases from J; junction bases left unmatched: 3. The chain links TRBV29-1 to TRBJ2-1; 7 bases are shared with TRBD2. This TCR came from a man aged 18 to 29 in good health and CMV-seropositive. The sequenced sample consisted of PBMCs. The CDR3: CSVEVASGNEQFF. In DNA, the CDR3 is TGCAGCGTTGAAGTAGCTAGCGGCAATGAGCAGTTCTTC.